Included here is one T cell receptor beta chain sequence, with context. Its specific antigen is unknown. Base-call qualities are not available, and no considerably larger clone is one nucleotide away. Whole blood was collected in K2EDTA tubes by collaborating institutions according to the institutions' own protocols. For TCRbeta analysis, collaborators shipped samples as frozen whole blood, isolated PBMCs, or DNA extracted from either of those sample types. This sample stems from a study of blood T cell repertoires in COVID-19 (TCRdb year 2020). For context, the study as a whole: Collaborator samples came from the United States, Italy and Spain and covered acute and convalescent phases of COVID-19. Deeply sampled blood TCRbeta repertoires from subjects exposed to, actively infected with, or recovered from COVID-19 were included in the dataset. The samples were drawn from the first 160 participants of the ongoing ImmuneRACE study and from some 1,300 subjects provided by 6 global collaborators. The sample metadata nearly always contained a de-identified subject ID, COVID-19 status, age in years and sex. The repertoires were made available in a free public database intended to serve as a resource for research on the immune response to SARS-CoV-2. The prospective study material was composed of cDNA or gDNA derived from T cells, B-cell-depleted T cells, or PBMCs. HLA class I and class II types, where available, came from metadata supplied by the sample provider rather than from assay-based typing.

Results the study describes overall, beyond this receptor: Clinical and demographic metadata were provided uncurated, with the amount varying by source and participant.

At the junction V is shortened by 3 bases and J by 1 base; bases outside the gene matches: 4. The CDR3 measures 16 amino acids from cysteine to phenylalanine. Only the CDR3 region is kept as DNA, spanning 48 bases read in frame from base 1. The germline V gene (reference sequence) specifies SGHAT as CDR1 and FQDESV as CDR2. TCRbeta CDR3 regions were amplified from genomic DNA by means of the immunoSEQ Assay, a bias-controlled multiplex PCR. The authors' analysis ran thus. Within the assay, amplification of reference gene primers was used to estimate how many nucleated cells each sample contained. To quantify the absolute abundance of each unique TCRbeta CDR3 rearrangement, sequence reads were collapsed and filtered. For each sample, productive Simpson clonality was calculated as the square root of Simpson's diversity index across productive rearrangements. TCRdb holds this immuneACCESS table with in-frame rearrangements only. Some clones are missing; in checked studies, unresolved V genes explain under half, and the rest has no known cause. Clonal size and the V and J genes are those of that table, whereas D and trimming came from the DNA. In this sample the table shows 150,000 to 180,000 clones, more than 80% of which occur a single time. The ten largest clones take up 0.45% to 0.65% of the sample.

Specimen: peripheral blood. The V and J genes are TRBV11-1 and TRBJ1-1; 11 nucleotides in the junction match TRBD1. The receptor comes from a man aged 50 to 59 with acute or convalescent COVID-19. The CDR3 is CASSLIGQGANTEAFF. In nucleotides, the sequence is TGTGCCAGCAGCTTGATTGGACAGGGGGCGAACACTGAAGCTTTCTTT.